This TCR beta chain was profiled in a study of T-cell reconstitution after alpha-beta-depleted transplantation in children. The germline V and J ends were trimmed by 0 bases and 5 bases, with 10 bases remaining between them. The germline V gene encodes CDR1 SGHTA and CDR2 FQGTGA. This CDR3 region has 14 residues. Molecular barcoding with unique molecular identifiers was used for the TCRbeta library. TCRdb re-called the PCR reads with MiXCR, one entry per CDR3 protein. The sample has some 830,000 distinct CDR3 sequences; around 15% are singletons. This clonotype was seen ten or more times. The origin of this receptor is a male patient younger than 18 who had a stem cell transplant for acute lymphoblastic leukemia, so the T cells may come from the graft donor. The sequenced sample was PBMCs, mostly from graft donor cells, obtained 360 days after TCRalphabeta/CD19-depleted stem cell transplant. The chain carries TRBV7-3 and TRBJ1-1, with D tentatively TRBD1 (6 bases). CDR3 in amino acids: CASSLTGGGTEAFF. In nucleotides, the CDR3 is TGTGCCAGCAGCTTAACAGGGGGAGGTACTGAAGCTTTCTTT.